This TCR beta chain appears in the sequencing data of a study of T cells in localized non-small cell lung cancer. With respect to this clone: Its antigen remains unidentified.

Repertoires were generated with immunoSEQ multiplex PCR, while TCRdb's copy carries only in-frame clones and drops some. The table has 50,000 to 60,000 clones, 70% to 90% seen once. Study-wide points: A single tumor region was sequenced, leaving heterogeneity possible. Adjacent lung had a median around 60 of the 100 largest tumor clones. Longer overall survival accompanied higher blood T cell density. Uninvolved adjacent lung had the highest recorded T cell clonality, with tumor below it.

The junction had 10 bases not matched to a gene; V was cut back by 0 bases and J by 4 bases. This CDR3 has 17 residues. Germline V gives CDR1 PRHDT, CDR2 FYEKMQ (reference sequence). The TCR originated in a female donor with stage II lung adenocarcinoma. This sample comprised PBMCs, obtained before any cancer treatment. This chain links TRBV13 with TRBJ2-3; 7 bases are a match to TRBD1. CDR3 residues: CASSLGDRKEMSDTQYF. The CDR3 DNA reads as TGTGCCAGCAGCTTAGGGGACAGGAAGGAGATGTCAGATACGCAGTATTTT.